This T cell receptor (beta chain) was observed in a study of Ad26.COV2.S vaccination and SARS-CoV-2 variants. This clone was seen just once. Its specificity is not known. Measured with immunoSEQ multiplex PCR; TCRdb has only the in-frame clones, and not every one. The sample includes around 340,000 clones, 86% of them seen just once. Findings of the study overall: Vaccine recipients posted higher spike-specific TCR breadth than their placebo counterparts. After vaccination, substantial breadth of spike-specific CD8+ and CD4+ responses was reported.

The length of the CDR3 is 17 residues. Germline values: CDR1 MNHEY, CDR2 SVGEGT. V lost 0 bases to trimming and J lost 2 bases; unmatched junction nucleotides: 6. Treatment here: around 19 received Ad26.COV2.S at low or high dose, single or two shots; about 5 received placebo; per-sample allocation not given. Sampling took place 63 days after the first vaccine or placebo injection. Vaccination used an Ad26 vector expressing Wuhan-strain SARS-CoV-2 spike. The chain uses TRBV6-2 or TRBV6-3 and TRBJ1-2; 10 bases map to TRBD1. Specimen: peripheral blood, collected in a trial of Ad26.COV2.S vaccine versus placebo. The receptor was derived from a person aged 18 to 59 who received the Ad26.COV2.S COVID-19 vaccine or a placebo. This CDR3 reads CASSYSSSGQGNYGYTF. As DNA, the CDR3 is TGTGCCAGCAGTTACTCGAGCTCGGGACAGGGGAACTATGGCTACACCTTC.